Below are 7 T cell receptor beta chains sequenced from a single sample in a study of blood T cell repertoires in COVID-19. TCRdb's copy holds only in-frame clones and misses some; the assay was immunoSEQ multiplex PCR. Altogether about 150,000 clones are present, 80% to 90% being singletons, with the ten largest covering 13%. Sequencing used peripheral blood. These receptors all come from a man between 18 and 35 years old with COVID-19, enrolled during active disease.

This chain links TRBV6-5 with TRBJ1-1; D gene ambiguous. The CDR3 sequence is 12 residues long. V was trimmed by 8 bases and J by 0 bases, leaving 7 bases between them. From germline, CDR1 is MNHEY and CDR2 SVGAGI. For the CDR3, the DNA is TGTGCCAGCCAAACAGTGAACACTGAAGCTTTCTTT. Its translation: CASQTVNTEAFF.

This chain links TRBV6-5 with TRBJ2-7, with 9 nucleotides matching TRBD1. CDR3 length: 14 amino acids. Losses at the gene ends were 6 bases for V and 2 bases for J; bases not matched to a gene: 5. Germline V gene sequence: CDR1 MNHEY, CDR2 SVGAGI. DNA of the CDR3: TGTGCCAGCAGGCGGACAGGGGCCACCTACGAGCAGTACTTC. Translated, it gives CASRRTGATYEQYF.

This clone was detected only once. This rearrangement joins TRBV11-3 to TRBJ2-5; D not resolved. Deletions cut 5 bases from V and 7 bases from J, with 20 bases between. The CDR3 is 15 residues long. Germline V gene lookup returns CDR1 SGHNT and CDR2 YENEEA. The CDR3, as DNA: TGTGCCAGCAGCCCCTTTAGTGAGTCTAGGCGGACCCAGTACTTC. This encodes CASSPFSESRRTQYF.

V usage is TRBV6-5 and J usage is TRBJ2-5, with 8 bases aligning to TRBD1. CDR1 is MNHEY, CDR2 SVGAGI, per germline. Losses at the gene ends were 6 bases for V and 0 bases for J; bases not matched to a gene: 3. This CDR3 contains 14 residues. This CDR3 reads CASSPDRDQETQYF. The CDR3 bases are TGTGCCAGCAGCCCGGACAGGGACCAAGAGACCCAGTACTTC.

This chain links TRBV27 with TRBJ1-6, with D uncertain. The germline gives CDR1 MNHEY, CDR2 SMNVEV (reference sequence). Deletions cut 5 bases from V and 10 bases from J, with 15 bases between. CDR3 length equals 14 residues. CDR3 in amino acids: CASSPSTPGSPLHF. For the CDR3, the DNA is TGTGCCAGCAGTCCCTCCACGCCGGGATCACCCCTCCACTTT.

A few counts support this clone. The rearrangement joins TRBV7-9 to TRBJ1-1; 9 bases are a match to TRBD1. The CDR3 extends over 15 amino acids. The germline V gene encodes CDR1 SEHNR and CDR2 FQNEAQ (reference sequence). With 6 bases clipped from V and 4 bases from J, the junction kept 9 bases outside the gene matches. The CDR3 region has the DNA TGTGCCAGCAGGGCCCAGACAGGGGGTAGCACTGAAGCTTTCTTT. Translated: CASRAQTGGSTEAFF. The variable domain in full, with the rest retrieved from reference TRBV7-9 and TRBJ1-1, is DTGVSQNPRHKITKRGQNVTFRCDPISEHNRLYWYRQTLGQGPEFLTYFQNEAQLEKSRLLSDRFSAERPKGSFSTLEIQRTEQGDSAMYLCASRAQTGGSTEAFFGQGTRLTVV.

The genes are TRBV21-1 and TRBJ2-1; whether TRBD2, the table's D call, matches the DNA was not checked. TRBV21-1 is classified as a pseudogene. This CDR3 region has 18 residues. The CDR3 sequence: CASSANSRTSGSYNEQFF. The CDR3 nucleotides are TGTGCCAGCAGCGCAAACTCAAGGACTAGCGGGAGCTACAATGAGCAGTTCTTC.